Here is one T cell receptor beta chain with its context. The antigen remains unidentified. These data are taken from a study of T-cell memory formation after mild COVID-19. General study results and limits: The authors left the SARS-CoV-2 specificity of second-wave clones peaking on day 37 unconfirmed.

This CDR3 contains 15 residues. Germline lookup yields CDR1 SGHRS and CDR2 YFSETQ. V gave up 0 bases and J gave up 7 bases, with 11 bases separating them. TCRdb independently ran MiXCR on the 5' RACE reads; one entry per CDR3 protein. The table lists 270,000 or so distinct CDR3 sequences, around 15% of them singletons. The chain links TRBV5-1 to TRBJ1-6, with unresolved D. Input material: PBMCs or a T cell subset sorted from them (not recorded which). The sequence came from a man younger than 35 who had mild COVID-19 (a few samples of this study predate the infection). Cell type and time point are not known. CDR3 residues: CASSLDGLANSPLHF. CDR3 DNA: TGCGCCAGCAGCTTGGATGGGCTAGCGAATTCACCCCTCCACTTT.